These 7 T cell receptor beta chains were sequenced from one sample in a study of OX40 agonist ivuxolimab in advanced cancers. The library was obtained by the immunoSEQ multiplex PCR assay. Not all clones reach the TCRdb copy of this immuneACCESS table, which keeps in-frame sequences only. Checked studies attribute under half of the gap to unresolved V genes and leave the rest unexplained. Across this sample there are around 56,000 clones, with 70% to 80% seen only once. The ten largest clones take up approximately 1.1% of the sample. This specimen was CD4+ or CD8+ T cells sorted from blood, taken in a trial of the OX40 agonist ivuxolimab. These receptor sequences come from an adult with an advanced solid tumor such as melanoma, head and neck, liver or kidney cancer.

This chain uses TRBV19 with TRBJ2-1; 8 bases line up with TRBD2. V lost 5 bases to trimming and J lost 9 bases; unmatched junction nucleotides: 12. Looked up from germline, CDR1 is LNHDA and CDR2 is SQIVND (reference sequence). The CDR3 contains 15 residues. The CDR3, as DNA: TGTGCCAGTAGTCCGTGGACGGGGGGGCGAGGTGAGCAGTTCTTC. As protein: CASSPWTGGRGEQFF.

The chain recombines TRBV11-3 with TRBJ2-3, with 9 bases aligning to TRBD2. Germline loops: CDR1 SGHNT, CDR2 YENEEA. With 2 bases clipped from V and 3 bases from J, the junction kept 12 bases outside the gene matches. This CDR3 has 18 residues. DNA for the CDR3: TGTGCCAGCAGCTTACGGAATAGCGGGAGTCTCGGGACAGATACGCAGTATTTT. Residues: CASSLRNSGSLGTDTQYF.

The rearrangement uses TRBV5-8 and TRBJ1-5, with 8 bases lining up with TRBD1. Germline CDR1 and CDR2: SGHTS and YDEGEE. The length of the CDR3 is 14 residues. J gave up 9 bases and V 4 bases, and 9 bases lay outside the gene matches. The CDR3 is CASSPGQGEAPQHF. The CDR3 region has the DNA TGTGCCAGCAGCCCCGGACAGGGCGAGGCGCCCCAGCATTTT.

This sequence joins TRBV5-1 and TRBJ2-1; D is possibly TRBD2 (5 bases). Trimming left V 0 bases short and J 10 bases short, with 8 bases between. Germline CDR1 is SGHRS and CDR2 is YFSETQ. CDR3 size: 12 residues. The CDR3 sequence: CASSLERQEQFF. Written as DNA, the CDR3 is TGCGCCAGCAGCTTGGAGCGGCAGGAGCAGTTCTTC.

This clone was seen only a few times. This chain links TRBV10-3 with TRBJ1-1, with 7 bases aligning to TRBD1. After removal of 11 bases from V and 6 bases from J, the junction contained 15 bases not matched to a gene. Germline V CDR1 and CDR2: ENHRY, SYGVKD. CDR3 size: 14 residues. CDR3 nucleotides: TGTGCCCTCTCCATCGGACAGGAGGGCTCTGAAGCTTTCTTT. Its protein product is CALSIGQEGSEAFF.

This sequence joins TRBV6-5 and TRBJ1-2, with no clear D. The germline V gene encodes CDR1 MNHEY and CDR2 SVGAGI. This CDR3 has 13 residues. With 6 bases removed from V and 6 bases from J, the gap between germline ends came to 14 bases. CDR3 residues: CASSPIRVDGYTF. In DNA form, the CDR3 reads TGTGCCAGCAGCCCAATACGAGTCGATGGCTACACCTTC.

This clone was detected a few times. The rearrangement uses TRBV12-5 and TRBJ1-2, with D unclear. The CDR3 covers 13 residues. Germline-derived CDR1 and CDR2 are LGHNT and FRNRAP. The ends were cut back, 3 bases at V and 7 bases at J, with 12 bases in the middle. This chain's CDR3 is CASGFSGLSGYTF. In DNA, the CDR3 is TGTGCTAGTGGTTTTTCGGGGTTGAGTGGCTACACCTTC. Using reference TRBV12-5 and TRBJ1-2 for the parts outside the CDR3, the full variable domain is DARVTQTPRHKVTEMGQEVTMRCQPILGHNTVFWYRQTMMQGLELLAYFRNRAPLDDSGMPKDRFSAEMPDATLATLKIQPSEPRDSAVYFCASGFSGLSGYTFGSGTRLTVV.